These 10 T cell receptor beta chains were all obtained from the same sample, sequenced in a study of blood T cell repertoires in COVID-19. Here immunoSEQ multiplex PCR was the method, and the copy in TCRdb shows in-frame clones only, minus some. Counted here are over 100,000 clones, about 88% occurring once; the ten biggest clones make up less than 6.5%. Material: peripheral blood. The origin of the receptors is a human donor in a cohort sampled during active COVID-19.

V and J are TRBV7-9 and TRBJ2-7; TRBD1 aligns across 9 bases. Germline V gives CDR1 SEHNR, CDR2 FQNEAQ (reference sequence). The trim removed 5 bases at V and 4 bases at J, leaving 3 bases unmatched. The length of the CDR3 is 13 residues. CDR3: CASSGQGLYEQYF. In nucleotides, the CDR3 is TGTGCCAGCAGCGGACAGGGGTTGTACGAGCAGTACTTC.

V gene TRBV6-5 combines with J gene TRBJ2-1; a weak D match, TRBD1 (6 bases). The CDR3 is 15 residues long. CDR1 MNHEY and CDR2 SVGAGI come from the germline V gene. Trimming took off 10 bases at V and 8 bases at J, with 24 bases between the two ends. In DNA form, the CDR3 reads TGTGCCACCCGTAACCCAGGTCAGGGGACGGATGAGCAGTTCTTC. Translating it yields CATRNPGQGTDEQFF.

J is TRBJ2-3 and V is TRBV9, with D perhaps matching TRBD2 (6 bases). V lost 3 bases to trimming and J lost 1 base, with 9 bases between them. Germline CDR1 and CDR2: SGDLS and YYNGEE. The CDR3 sequence is 14 residues long. The DNA of the CDR3 is TGTGCCAGCAGCGGATTAGCGGGCACAGATACGCAGTATTTT. As protein: CASSGLAGTDTQYF.

The rearrangement joins TRBV5-1 to TRBJ2-3; 9 bases map to TRBD2. There are 18 residues in the CDR3. CDR1 and CDR2 from the germline V gene are SGHRS and YFSETQ. Trimming removed 7 bases from V and 0 bases from J; junction bases left unmatched: 15. CDR3 protein: CASHPGVASGTSTDTQYF. For the CDR3, the DNA is TGCGCCAGCCACCCCGGTGTGGCTAGCGGGACTAGCACAGATACGCAGTATTTT.

This clone occurred a few times. The chain recombines TRBV19 with TRBJ1-1; a possible D gene is TRBD1 (5 bases). V lost 5 bases and J 5 bases, leaving 12 bases between the germline ends. There are 13 residues in the CDR3. Germline CDR1 is LNHDA and CDR2 is SQIVND (reference sequence). The CDR3 DNA reads TGTGCCAGTAGTCGTCTTGGGGGGACTGAAGCTTTCTTT. It codes for CASSRLGGTEAFF.

The chain links TRBV28 to TRBJ1-2; 7 positions match TRBD1. Germline assignment: CDR1 MDHEN and CDR2 SYDVKM. The CDR3 runs to 14 residues. V lost 2 bases, J lost 2 bases, and 2 bases stayed unmatched. CDR3 region: CASSLKGGNYGYTF. The CDR3, as DNA: TGTGCCAGCAGTTTAAAAGGGGGCAACTATGGCTACACCTTC.

This clone was recorded once. The V gene is TRBV7-6, the J gene TRBJ2-2; no definite D call. Between the trimmed V and J ends, which lost 2 bases and 0 bases, there was a span of 10 bases. The CDR3 length is 16 residues. Germline lookup yields CDR1 SGHVS and CDR2 FNYEAQ. CDR3 nucleotides: TGTGCCAGCAGCTTATATAGAGAAGCGAACACCGGGGAGCTGTTTTTT. Translating gives CASSLYREANTGELFF. Full variable domain (missing parts from reference TRBV7-6 and TRBJ2-2): GAGVSQSPRYKVTKRGQDVALRCDPISGHVSLYWYRQALGQGPEFLTYFNYEAQQDKSGLPNDRFSAERPEGSISTLTIQRTEQRDSAMYRCASSLYREANTGELFFGEGSRLTVL.

The gene calls are TRBV18 and TRBJ1-1, with D possibly being TRBD1 (6 bases). V lost 1 base to trimming and J lost 1 base, with 10 bases between them. Germline lookup yields CDR1 KGHSH and CDR2 LQKENI. The CDR3 is 15 residues long. The CDR3 sequence: CASSPQRGRNTEAFF. The CDR3 nucleotides read TGTGCCAGCTCACCACAAAGGGGGAGGAACACTGAAGCTTTCTTT.

This chain uses TRBV15 with TRBJ2-3; perhaps TRBD2 as D (5 bases). This CDR3 spans 13 amino acids. Per germline, CDR1 LNHNV and CDR2 YYDKDF (reference sequence). Trimming shortened V by 6 bases and J by 0 bases, and 7 bases separated the two germline ends. The CDR3 nucleotides read TGTGCCACCAGGGGAGTCAGCACAGATACGCAGTATTTT. Translated, it gives CATRGVSTDTQYF.

The gene calls are TRBV5-1 and TRBJ1-4, with D possibly being TRBD1 (5 bases). Trimming removed 2 bases from V and 7 bases from J, with 15 bases in between. The CDR3 totals 15 residues. Germline V gene sequence: CDR1 SGHRS, CDR2 YFSETQ. CDR3 sequence (DNA): TGCGCCAGCAGCTTTTCGGCCAGGGTAGGTGAAAAACTGTTTTTT. It is translated as CASSFSARVGEKLFF.